A selection of T cell receptor beta chains follows, all from one sample in a study of blood T cell repertoires in COVID-19. The data were produced by immunoSEQ multiplex PCR, yet TCRdb's version contains in-frame clones alone and is incomplete. The profile shows 70,000 or so clones, about three quarters of them singletons. Sequences were obtained from peripheral blood. The receptors here all came from a human donor in a cohort sampled during active COVID-19. The CDR3 runs from the conserved cysteine through the conserved F or W. A D gene is named only where the DNA matches it firmly. Size tells how often a clone was seen (once, few, many) or the class of an expanded clone, and some rows leave it out.

J	D	size	V	DNA	CDR3
TRBJ2-3	-	-	TRBV6-2/TRBV6-3	TGTGCCAGCAGTTACTCTCTGGGAGAGGTGGCAGATACGCAGTATTTT	CASSYSLGEVADTQYF
TRBJ1-2	-	medium-sized	TRBV3-1/TRBV3-2	TGTGCCAGCAGCCAAAATGAAGTCTCAGTTTATGGCTACACCTTC	CASSQNEVSVYGYTF
TRBJ2-1	TRBD2	-	TRBV9	TGTGCCAGCAGCGTAGTGGGACTAGCCGCCGATGAGCAGTTCTTC	CASSVVGLAADEQFF
TRBJ2-7	TRBD1	-	TRBV5-1	TGCGCCAGCAGCTTGGAGGGACAGTTCTCCTACGAGCAGTACTTC	CASSLEGQFSYEQYF
TRBJ2-7	TRBD2	-	TRBV18	TGTGCCAGCTCACCCGGGCGGGGGAGCGGGGAGCAGTACTTC	CASSPGRGSGEQYF
TRBJ2-3	TRBD2	-	TRBV28	TGTGCCAGCACCTCGGGGCGACTAGCGGGGAGAGATACGCAGTATTTT	CASTSGRLAGRDTQYF
TRBJ2-1	-	-	TRBV19	TGTGCCAGTAGTATCGAAACAGGGAGTGGTGAGCAGTTCTTC	CASSIETGSGEQFF
TRBJ1-4	-	-	TRBV16	TGTGCCAGCAGCCAATTGAGGGGGACTAATGAAAAACTGTTTTTT	CASSQLRGTNEKLFF
TRBJ1-4	TRBD1	once	TRBV29-1	TGCAGCGTCGCAACGACAGGGGTCAGGGAAAAACTGTTTTTT	CSVATTGVREKLFF
TRBJ1-5	-	once	TRBV19	TGTGCCAGTAGTATGTCCAGACAGCCCCAGCATTTT	CASSMSRQPQHF
TRBJ1-1	TRBD1	-	TRBV5-5	TGTGCCAGCAGCCAGGACAGGGTTGGGACTGAAGCTTTCTTT	CASSQDRVGTEAFF
TRBJ2-7	TRBD2	-	TRBV29-1	TGCAGCGTTGAAGAGGCGGGAGTGGGCGAGCAGTACTTC	CSVEEAGVGEQYF
TRBJ2-7	TRBD1	-	TRBV19	TGTGCCAGTGCACAGGGGGATGGCTACGAGCAGTACTTC	CASAQGDGYEQYF
TRBJ2-2	-	-	TRBV15	TGTGCCACCAGCACAGCGAACACCGGGGAGCTGTTTTTT	CATSTANTGELFF
TRBJ2-3	TRBD2	-	TRBV7-2	TGTGCCAGCAGCCTACCCCTTGGGTTGACGGGAGGCCCCACAGATACGCAGTATTTT	CASSLPLGLTGGPTDTQYF
TRBJ2-3	-	-	TRBV19	TGTGCCAGTAGTTTTCGACTTGAGGATACGCAGTATTTT	CASSFRLEDTQYF
TRBJ2-5	TRBD2	-	TRBV19	TGTGCCAGTAGCAGAAGCTGGGGAGGGCAAGAGACCCAGTACTTC	CASSRSWGGQETQYF
TRBJ2-5	-	-	TRBV9	TGTGCCAGCAGCGAGGGAGGCTATATGGGTCAGACCCAGTACTTC	CASSEGGYMGQTQYF
TRBJ2-1	-	-	TRBV4-1	TGCGCCAGCAGCCAAGAGGGGGCGGCCTACAATGAGCAGTTCTTC	CASSQEGAAYNEQFF
TRBJ2-1	-	-	TRBV7-2	TGTGCCAGCAGCCCGGACTGGTCCTCGAATGAGCAGTTCTTC	CASSPDWSSNEQFF
TRBJ2-7	TRBD2	-	TRBV7-2	TGTGCCAGCAGCTTAGTGGGAGCGGGGAGCCGCTACGAGCAGTACTTC	CASSLVGAGSRYEQYF
TRBJ2-1	TRBD2	-	TRBV7-2	TGTGCCAGCAGACCCCGGACTAGCGGGGGGGGTGAGCAGTTCTTC	CASRPRTSGGGEQFF
TRBJ1-2	-	-	TRBV7-8	TGTGCCAGCAGCTTAGTTGGGGGCGTGGGCTATGGCTACACCTTC	CASSLVGGVGYGYTF
TRBJ1-1	-	-	TRBV12-3/TRBV12-4	TGTGCCAGCAGTGCCACAGGGAACACTGAAGCTTTCTTT	CASSATGNTEAFF
TRBJ2-2	TRBD1	-	TRBV6-1	TGTGCCAGCAGTGATTTACGACAGGGTAACACCGGGGAGCTGTTTTTT	CASSDLRQGNTGELFF
TRBJ1-2	-	-	TRBV5-1	TGCGCCAGCAGCTCGGGGACACCAGAGAGTGGCTACACCTTC	CASSSGTPESGYTF
TRBJ2-1	-	-	TRBV6-2/TRBV6-3	TGTGCCAGCAGTTACCGGTCCTACAATGAGCAGTTCTTC	CASSYRSYNEQFF
TRBJ2-2	-	-	TRBV4-1	TGCGCCAGCAGCCAGTCGTCCAGGGTAGGCACCGGGGAGCTGTTTTTT	CASSQSSRVGTGELFF
TRBJ2-6	-	-	TRBV5-4	TGTGCCAGCAGCCGGGGCGGGGCTGGGGCCAACGTCCTGACTTTC	CASSRGGAGANVLTF
TRBJ2-5	-	-	TRBV5-8	TGTGCCAGCAGCCTGGGAGTAAACCAAGAGACCCAGTACTTC	CASSLGVNQETQYF
TRBJ1-5	-	-	TRBV11-2	TGTGCCAGCAGCTTAGAGGGGCTTCAGCCCCAGCATTTT	CASSLEGLQPQHF
TRBJ2-5	-	-	TRBV9	TGTGCCAGCAGCGTAGGGTTGGGAGGGGGGACAGAGACCCAGTACTTC	CASSVGLGGGTETQYF